Below are 9 T cell receptor beta chains sequenced from a single sample in a study of blood T cell repertoires in COVID-19. The repertoire was sequenced with immunoSEQ multiplex PCR; TCRdb's copy has only in-frame clones and lacks some. The sample yields about 98,000 clones, more than 75% seen once. Sequenced: peripheral blood. The source of these receptors is a man between 50 and 59 years old with acute or convalescent COVID-19.

The rearrangement uses TRBV13 and TRBJ1-2, with 7 bases identical to TRBD1. The CDR3 contains 14 residues. V shed 3 bases, J shed 6 bases, and the junction held 7 bases outside the gene matches. Germline V gene data show CDR1 as PRHDT and CDR2 as FYEKMQ (reference sequence). In nucleotides, the CDR3 is TGTGCCAGCAGCTTGATGGGACAGAGCCATGGCTACACCTTC. Protein: CASSLMGQSHGYTF. Looking up the rest from reference TRBV13 and TRBJ1-2 gives the full variable domain: AAGVIQSPRHLIKEKRETATLKCYPIPRHDTVYWYQQGPGQDPQFLISFYEKMQSDKGSIPDRFSAQQFSDYHSELNMSSLELGDSALYFCASSLMGQSHGYTFGSGTRLTVV.

Ten or more counts support this clone. The rearrangement uses TRBV10-3 and TRBJ2-7, with a possible D match to TRBD1 (6 bases). The CDR3 has 15 residues. CDR1 is ENHRY, CDR2 SYGVKD, per germline. Deletions cut 2 bases from V and 0 bases from J, with 11 bases between. The CDR3 loop is CAISETGTHSYEQYF. In nucleotides, the CDR3 is TGTGCCATCAGTGAGACAGGGACCCACTCCTACGAGCAGTACTTC.

This clone was detected a few times. The chain couples TRBV9 to TRBJ2-1, with D possibly being TRBD1 (5 bases). CDR1 is SGDLS, CDR2 YYNGEE, per germline. V lost 0 bases and J lost 5, with 12 bases in between. CDR3 size: 15 residues. The CDR3 here is CASSVGPQGHNEQFF. The CDR3, as DNA: TGTGCCAGCAGCGTAGGGCCCCAGGGCCACAATGAGCAGTTCTTC. Full variable domain (missing parts from reference TRBV9 and TRBJ2-1): DSGVTQTPKHLITATGQRVTLRCSPRSGDLSVYWYQQSLDQGLQFLIQYYNGEERAKGNILERFSAQQFPDLHSELNLSSLELGDSALYFCASSVGPQGHNEQFFGPGTRLTVL.

The chain employs TRBV5-1 and TRBJ2-1; 11 bases are a match to TRBD2. This CDR3 comprises 16 residues. Trimming took 0 bases from V and 7 from J; bases not matched to a gene: 6. Germline CDR1 and CDR2: SGHRS and YFSETQ. The CDR3 spells CASSLGLAGRANEQFF. The DNA for the CDR3 is TGCGCCAGCAGCTTGGGACTAGCGGGGAGGGCGAATGAGCAGTTCTTC.

This clone has just one count. One junction end disagrees with the germline gene, perhaps due to a read error. CDR3 residues: CASSQVGVYSNEQYF. In DNA form, the CDR3 reads TGCGCCAGCAGCCAAGTCGGGGTCTACTCCAACGAGCAGTACTTC. V usage is TRBV4-1 and J usage is TRBJ2-7; possibly TRBD2 for D (5 bases). The CDR3 consists of 15 residues. Germline V CDR1 and CDR2: MGHRA, YSYEKL.

The V call is TRBV5-1, the J call TRBJ1-4, with unresolved D. The germline gives CDR1 SGHRS, CDR2 YFSETQ. V was clipped by 2 bases and J by 0 bases, with 5 bases between them. The CDR3 extends over 14 amino acids. For the CDR3, the DNA is TGCGCCAGCAGCTTTGTATCAACTAATGAAAAACTGTTTTTT. Encoded protein: CASSFVSTNEKLFF. Drawing the rest from reference TRBV5-1 and TRBJ1-4, the complete variable domain is KAGVTQTPRYLIKTRGQQVTLSCSPISGHRSVSWYQQTPGQGLQFLFEYFSETQRNKGNFPGRFSGRQFSNSRSEMNVSTLELGDSALYLCASSFVSTNEKLFFGSGTQLSVL.

The chain couples TRBV29-1 to TRBJ2-4; 9 positions match TRBD2. Germline CDR1 and CDR2: SQVTM and ANQGSEA. CDR3 size: 14 residues. Unmatched junction bases numbered 3, after V lost 4 bases and J lost 2 bases. CDR3 sequence reads: CSVVGTSSKNIQYF. The DNA of the CDR3 is TGCAGCGTTGTGGGGACTAGCTCCAAAAACATTCAGTACTTC.

V is TRBV5-1 and J is TRBJ1-1; D possibly corresponds to TRBD1 (6 bases). Germline CDR1 SGHRS, CDR2 YFSETQ. CDR3 size: 17 residues. Deletions cut 2 bases from V and 1 base from J, with 18 bases between. The chain's CDR3 is CASSFATGSPTNTEAFF. The CDR3 nucleotides read TGCGCCAGCAGCTTTGCTACAGGGTCCCCGACGAACACTGAAGCTTTCTTT.

The chain uses TRBV5-6 and TRBJ2-7; possibly TRBD1 for D (8 bases). Per germline, CDR1 SGHDT and CDR2 YYEEEE. CDR3 length: 15 amino acids. Trimming stripped 6 bases from V and 3 bases from J, with 19 bases between. The CDR3 DNA sequence: TGTGCCAGCATCGACAGGGGAGGGGGGCACTACGAGCAGTACTTC. Translating gives CASIDRGGGHYEQYF. The full variable domain, rest sourced from reference TRBV5-6 and TRBJ2-7, is DAGVTQSPTHLIKTRGQQVTLRCSPKSGHDTVSWYQQALGQGPQFIFQYYEEEERQRGNFPDRFSGHQFPNYSSELNVNALLLGDSALYLCASIDRGGGHYEQYFGPGTRLTVT.